This T cell receptor (beta chain) is from a study of blood T cell repertoires in COVID-19. The CDR3 runs to 16 residues. CDR1 and CDR2 (germline): SGHNT, YYREEE (reference sequence). Trimming removed 4 bases from V and 3 bases from J, with 16 bases in between. Some clones are missing from TCRdb's copy, which holds only in-frame ones; the method was immunoSEQ multiplex PCR. The sample lists about 190,000 clones, about four fifths occurring once. The sequencing input was PBMCs or T cells enriched from blood (not recorded which). The rearrangement links TRBV5-4 to TRBJ2-2; a possible D gene is TRBD1 (6 bases). The sequence came from a woman in her twenties or thirties who had been exposed to COVID-19. The CDR3 protein is CASSKRQAGDTGELFF. CDR3 nucleotide sequence: TGTGCCAGCAGCAAGAGACAGGCCGGGGACACCGGGGAGCTGTTTTTT.